This T cell receptor (beta chain) was captured by sequencing in a study of response to subunit inactivated influenza vaccine. Study results and limitations: That few new T cells are recruited by each seasonal influenza vaccination was the authors' suggestion.

In TCRdb, the RT-PCR reads were re-called with MiXCR into one record per CDR3 protein. This sample has roughly 290,000 distinct CDR3 sequences, with roughly 22% found just once. Worth noting for this clonotype: Its antigen is not identified.

The germline gives CDR1 LGHNA, CDR2 YSLEER. V lost 0 bases, J lost 3 bases, and 9 bases lay in between. CDR3 length: 15 amino acids. Sample: PBMCs from blood, taken approximately 20 months after vaccination. The receptor comes from a man between 50 and 69 years old who received an inactivated influenza vaccine. The rearrangement joins TRBV4-3 to TRBJ1-3, with a possible D match to TRBD1 (5 bases). CDR3 in amino acids: CASSQEWTRGNTIYF. For the CDR3, the DNA is TGCGCCAGCAGCCAAGAATGGACACGTGGAAACACCATATATTTT.